Listed below are T cell receptor beta chains from one sample, sequenced in a study of identical twins. TCRdb ran MiXCR on the 5' RACE reads and lists one entry per CDR3 protein. The sample has around 250,000 distinct CDR3 sequences, roughly 7.1% seen once. A further study also used this sample, focusing on T cells expressing NK-cell markers.

Sequencing was performed on CD8+ T cells sorted from blood. The origin of the receptors is a woman younger than 30 in good health. Each CDR3 is given with its conserved first and last residue. The D gene is left open where the match is weak. The size entry is marked missing in some rows and otherwise reads once, few, many or a size class.

CDR3aa,v_gene,j_gene,abundance,d_gene
CASSVRLAGIYNEQFF,TRBV5-1,TRBJ2-1,few,TRBD2
CASSQETAALWNHGYTF,TRBV3-1,TRBJ1-2,few,-
CASSSGPNTEAFF,TRBV12-3/TRBV12-4,TRBJ1-1,many,-
CASSLEPGAFTDTQYF,TRBV5-1,TRBJ2-3,few,-
CASSGRFGKGQQYF,TRBV25-1,TRBJ2-7,-,-
CASSEGPYLQETQYF,TRBV2,TRBJ2-5,-,-
CASSLLIGQGPGELFF,TRBV5-6,TRBJ2-2,-,TRBD1
CASSPALRGRVDEQFF,TRBV12-3/TRBV12-4,TRBJ2-1,many,TRBD2
CASSLARDYSYNEQFF,TRBV11-2,TRBJ2-1,many,TRBD2
CASSFLAGMYEQFF,TRBV12-3/TRBV12-4,TRBJ2-1,many,TRBD2
CASSTPGQHTGELFF,TRBV12-3/TRBV12-4,TRBJ2-2,many,-
CASSRGEGFPGDTQYF,TRBV7-8,TRBJ2-3,-,TRBD2
CASSFLTSQETQYF,TRBV12-3/TRBV12-4,TRBJ2-5,many,-
CSVNLAGRILDEQFF,TRBV29-1,TRBJ2-1,many,TRBD2
CASSDIRDPNEQYF,TRBV7-9,TRBJ2-7,-,-
CASSPQNRQIRELFF,TRBV9,TRBJ2-2,-,-
CSVEGPNSGANTEAFF,TRBV29-1,TRBJ1-1,many,-
CASSFLTLAGDTYEQYF,TRBV6-5,TRBJ2-7,many,TRBD2
CASSVEDHYGYTF,TRBV9,TRBJ1-2,-,-
CASSAIAYEQYF,TRBV12-3/TRBV12-4,TRBJ2-7,few,-
CASSAGWSEQFF,TRBV10-1,TRBJ2-1,-,-
CASRRDSSLSREQYF,TRBV27,TRBJ2-7,-,-
CASSLSGRPEAFF,TRBV7-9,TRBJ1-1,few,-
CATRDRGGGANVLTF,TRBV10-3,TRBJ2-6,many,TRBD1
CASSLASGGGDTQYF,TRBV7-9,TRBJ2-3,few,TRBD2
CASSFGLAGVGEQFF,TRBV7-8,TRBJ2-1,-,TRBD2
CASSFLNGYTF,TRBV7-9,TRBJ1-2,few,-
CASSSSNTGELFF,TRBV7-9,TRBJ2-2,few,-
CASSVLAGGGHEQFF,TRBV27,TRBJ2-1,-,TRBD2
CASSESLLGGRTEAFF,TRBV9,TRBJ1-1,-,TRBD1
CASRDLADTQYF,TRBV10-2,TRBJ2-3,few,-
CASSVGQGTPYEQYF,TRBV9,TRBJ2-7,few,TRBD1
CASSFNQGGGGYTF,TRBV27,TRBJ1-2,-,TRBD1
CASSPMTSTGELFF,TRBV7-9,TRBJ2-2,-,-
CASSPLAGANEQFF,TRBV19,TRBJ2-1,few,TRBD2
CASAYNEQFF,TRBV7-9,TRBJ2-1,few,-
CASSDQGGTEAFF,TRBV5-1,TRBJ1-1,many,TRBD1
CAWSFGVDGNTIYF,TRBV30,TRBJ1-3,-,-
CASSPRQELAKNIQYF,TRBV7-3,TRBJ2-4,few,-
CASSEGGAGNEQFF,TRBV5-4,TRBJ2-1,few,-